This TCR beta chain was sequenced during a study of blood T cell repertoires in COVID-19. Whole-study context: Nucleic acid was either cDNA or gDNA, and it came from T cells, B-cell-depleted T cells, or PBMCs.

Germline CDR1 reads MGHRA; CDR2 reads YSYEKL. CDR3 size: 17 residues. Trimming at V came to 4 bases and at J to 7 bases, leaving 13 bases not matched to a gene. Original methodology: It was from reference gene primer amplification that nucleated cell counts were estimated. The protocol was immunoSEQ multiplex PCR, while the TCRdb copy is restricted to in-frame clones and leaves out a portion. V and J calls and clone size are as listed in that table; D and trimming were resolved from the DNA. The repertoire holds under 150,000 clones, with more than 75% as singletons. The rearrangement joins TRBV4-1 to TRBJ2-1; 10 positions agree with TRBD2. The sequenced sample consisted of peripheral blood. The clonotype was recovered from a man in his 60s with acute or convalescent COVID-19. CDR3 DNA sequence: TGCGCCAGCAGCCGACAGAAAGCGGGAGGGGGGGGAAATGAGCAGTTCTTC. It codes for CASSRQKAGGGGNEQFF.